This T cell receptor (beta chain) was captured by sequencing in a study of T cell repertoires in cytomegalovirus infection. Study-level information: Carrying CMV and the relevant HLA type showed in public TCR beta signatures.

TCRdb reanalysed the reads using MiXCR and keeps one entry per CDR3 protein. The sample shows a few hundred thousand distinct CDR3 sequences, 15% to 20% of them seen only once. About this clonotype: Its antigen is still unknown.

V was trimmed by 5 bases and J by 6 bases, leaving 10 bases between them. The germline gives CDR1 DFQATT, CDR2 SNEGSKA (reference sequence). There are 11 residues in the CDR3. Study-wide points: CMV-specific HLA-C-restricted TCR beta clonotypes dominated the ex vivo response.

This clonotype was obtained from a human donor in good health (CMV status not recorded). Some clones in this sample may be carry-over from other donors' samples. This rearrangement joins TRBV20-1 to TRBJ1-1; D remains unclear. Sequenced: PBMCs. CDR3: CSALVRAEAFF. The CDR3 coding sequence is TGCAGTGCTTTAGTGAGGGCTGAAGCTTTCTTT.